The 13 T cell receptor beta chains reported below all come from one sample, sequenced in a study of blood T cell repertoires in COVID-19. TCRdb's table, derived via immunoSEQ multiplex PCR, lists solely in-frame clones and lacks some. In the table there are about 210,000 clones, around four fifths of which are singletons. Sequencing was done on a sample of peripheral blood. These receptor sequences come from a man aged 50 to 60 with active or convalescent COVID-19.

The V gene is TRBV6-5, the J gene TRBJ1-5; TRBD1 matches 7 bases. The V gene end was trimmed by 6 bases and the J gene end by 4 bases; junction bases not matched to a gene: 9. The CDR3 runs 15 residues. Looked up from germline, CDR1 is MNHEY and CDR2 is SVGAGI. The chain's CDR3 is CASSVGDSHNQPQHF. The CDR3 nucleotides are TGTGCCAGCAGCGTTGGGGACAGCCATAATCAGCCCCAGCATTTT.

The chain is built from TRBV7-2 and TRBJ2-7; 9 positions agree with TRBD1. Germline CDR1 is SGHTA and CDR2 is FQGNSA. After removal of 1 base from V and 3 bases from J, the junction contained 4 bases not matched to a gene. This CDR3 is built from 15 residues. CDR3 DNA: TGTGCCAGCAGCTTAGGGGGACAGGGATTCTACGAGCAGTACTTC. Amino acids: CASSLGGQGFYEQYF.

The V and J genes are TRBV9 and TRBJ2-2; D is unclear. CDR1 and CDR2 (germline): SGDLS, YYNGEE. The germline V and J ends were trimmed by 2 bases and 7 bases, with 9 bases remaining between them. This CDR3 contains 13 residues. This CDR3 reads CASSVLRGGELFF. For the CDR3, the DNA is TGTGCCAGCAGCGTTCTTAGAGGCGGGGAGCTGTTTTTT.

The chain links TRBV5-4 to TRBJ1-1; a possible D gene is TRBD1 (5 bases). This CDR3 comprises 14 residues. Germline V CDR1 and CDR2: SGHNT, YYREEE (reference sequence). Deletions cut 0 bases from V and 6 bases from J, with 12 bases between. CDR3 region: CASSLGGSGAEAFF. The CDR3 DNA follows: TGTGCCAGCAGCTTGGGGGGGTCGGGGGCTGAAGCTTTCTTT.

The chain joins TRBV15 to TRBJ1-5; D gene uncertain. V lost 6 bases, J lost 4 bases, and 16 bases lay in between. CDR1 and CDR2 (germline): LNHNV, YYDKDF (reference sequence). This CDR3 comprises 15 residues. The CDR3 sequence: CATRPYTPANQPQHF. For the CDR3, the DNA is TGTGCCACCAGACCGTATACACCAGCGAATCAGCCCCAGCATTTT. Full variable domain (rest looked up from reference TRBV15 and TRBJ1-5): DAMVIQNPRYQVTQFGKPVTLSCSQTLNHNVMYWYQQKSSQAPKLLFHYYDKDFNNEADTPDNFQSRRPNTSFCFLDIRSPGLGDTAMYLCATRPYTPANQPQHFGDGTRLSIL.

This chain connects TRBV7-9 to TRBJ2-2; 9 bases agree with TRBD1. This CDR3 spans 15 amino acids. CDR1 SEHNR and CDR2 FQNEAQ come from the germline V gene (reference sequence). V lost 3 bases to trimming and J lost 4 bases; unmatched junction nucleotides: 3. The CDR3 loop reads CASSLETGGTGELFF. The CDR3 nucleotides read TGTGCCAGCAGCTTGGAGACAGGGGGCACCGGGGAGCTGTTTTTT.

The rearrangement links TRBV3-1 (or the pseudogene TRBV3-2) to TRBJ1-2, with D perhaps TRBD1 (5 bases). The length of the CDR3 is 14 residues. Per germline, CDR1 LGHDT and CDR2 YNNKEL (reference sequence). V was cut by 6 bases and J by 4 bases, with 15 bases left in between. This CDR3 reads CASSSTRQSYGYTF. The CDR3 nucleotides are TGTGCCAGCAGTTCCACGAGACAGTCCTATGGCTACACCTTC.

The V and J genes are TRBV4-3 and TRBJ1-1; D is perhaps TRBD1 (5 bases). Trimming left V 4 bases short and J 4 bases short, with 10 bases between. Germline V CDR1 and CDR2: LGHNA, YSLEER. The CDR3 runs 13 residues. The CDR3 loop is CASSRDGATEAFF. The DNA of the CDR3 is TGCGCCAGCAGCCGGGATGGGGCCACTGAAGCTTTCTTT.

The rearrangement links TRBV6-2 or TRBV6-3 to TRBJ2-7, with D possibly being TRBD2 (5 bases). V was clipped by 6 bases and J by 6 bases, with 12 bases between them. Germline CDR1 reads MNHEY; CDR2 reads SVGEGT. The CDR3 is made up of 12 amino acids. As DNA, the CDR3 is TGTGCCAGCAGCCTCGGACTCCTCGAGCAGTACTTC. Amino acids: CASSLGLLEQYF.

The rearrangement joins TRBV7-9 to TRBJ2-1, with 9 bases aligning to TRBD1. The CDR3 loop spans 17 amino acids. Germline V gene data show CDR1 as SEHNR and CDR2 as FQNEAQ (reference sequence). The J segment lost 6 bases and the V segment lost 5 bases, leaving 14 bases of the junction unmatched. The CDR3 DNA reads TGTGCCAGCAGCACCTCGGACAGGGGCGGGGTACGCAATGAGCAGTTCTTC. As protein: CASSTSDRGGVRNEQFF.

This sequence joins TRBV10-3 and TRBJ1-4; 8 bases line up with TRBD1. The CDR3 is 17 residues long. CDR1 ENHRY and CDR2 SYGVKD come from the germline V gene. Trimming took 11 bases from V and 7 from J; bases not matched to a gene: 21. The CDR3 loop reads CALPPDRGDLSGEKLFF. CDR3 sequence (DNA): TGTGCCCTGCCACCAGACAGGGGCGATCTGAGCGGTGAAAAACTGTTTTTT.

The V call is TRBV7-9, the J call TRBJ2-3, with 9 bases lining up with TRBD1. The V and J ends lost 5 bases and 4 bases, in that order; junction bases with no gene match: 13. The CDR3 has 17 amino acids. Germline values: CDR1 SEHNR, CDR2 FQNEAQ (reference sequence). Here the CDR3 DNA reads TGTGCCAGCAGCCGCCCCCCGGGACAGGGTACCGCAGATACGCAGTATTTT. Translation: CASSRPPGQGTADTQYF.

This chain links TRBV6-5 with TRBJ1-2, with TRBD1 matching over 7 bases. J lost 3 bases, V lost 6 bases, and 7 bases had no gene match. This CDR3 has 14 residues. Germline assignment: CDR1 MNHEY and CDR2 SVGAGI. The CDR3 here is CASSLTGPDYGYTF. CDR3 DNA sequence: TGTGCCAGCAGCTTGACAGGGCCGGACTATGGCTACACCTTC.